This T cell receptor beta chain was captured by sequencing in a study of blood T cell repertoires in COVID-19. Study information: Researchers got acute and convalescent COVID-19 samples from the United States, Italy and Spain. In each case, the material was cDNA or gDNA derived from T cells, B-cell-depleted T cells, or PBMCs.

Trimming took 4 bases from V and 1 from J; bases not matched to a gene: 6. Germline V gene data show CDR1 as ENHRY and CDR2 as SYGVKD. The CDR3 totals 16 residues. As processed by the authors: It was from reference gene primer amplification that nucleated cell counts were estimated. Repertoires were generated with immunoSEQ multiplex PCR, while TCRdb's copy carries only in-frame clones and drops some. The V and J calls and clone size are taken from that table; D and trimming were inferred from the DNA. Here the sample spans approximately 120,000 clones, around three quarters being singletons. This TCR was sampled from a human donor in a cohort sampled during active COVID-19. The chain carries TRBV10-3 and TRBJ2-7; 11 bases agree with TRBD1. The specimen sequenced was peripheral blood. CDR3 nucleotides: TGTGCCATCAGTGGAGCCGGGACAGGGGGTTCCTACGAGCAGTACTTC. Translating gives CAISGAGTGGSYEQYF.